Listed below are T cell receptor beta chains from one sample, sequenced in a study of blood T cells in healthy people across ages. TCRdb reanalysed the 5' RACE reads using MiXCR and keeps one entry per CDR3 protein. This table holds about 1.8 million distinct CDR3 sequences, around half found once. The sample taken for sequencing was blood. The receptors originated from a middle-aged woman in good health. Both conserved end residues are part of each CDR3. The D gene is left open where the match is weak. Not all rows give a size; the values are once, few, many and, for expanded clones, a class.

V	size	J	D	CDR3	DNA
TRBV13	NA	TRBJ1-5	NA	CASSSSQGAQPQHF	TGTGCCAGCAGCTCCAGCCAGGGTGCTCAGCCCCAGCATTTT
TRBV20-1	NA	TRBJ2-3	NA	CSAQPGTDTQYF	TGCAGTGCACAACCCGGGACAGATACGCAGTATTTT
TRBV4-3	few	TRBJ1-6	NA	CASSQVVLNSPLHF	TGCGCCAGCAGCCAAGTCGTCCTAAATTCACCCCTCCACTTT
TRBV7-2	few	TRBJ2-7	TRBD2	CASSLPRGYGEQYF	TGTGCCAGCAGCTTACCGCGGGGGTATGGCGAGCAGTACTTC
TRBV24-1	once	TRBJ1-2	NA	CATSDSSNGQFNYGYTF	TGTGCCACCAGTGATTCCTCAAACGGACAATTCAACTATGGCTACACCTTC
TRBV7-2	NA	TRBJ2-3	TRBD2	CASSKILGGSTDTQYF	TGTGCCAGCAGCAAGATCTTGGGGGGGAGCACAGATACGCAGTATTTT
TRBV24-1	NA	TRBJ2-1	NA	CATSDYGRQNNEQFF	TGTGCCACCAGTGACTACGGACGGCAAAACAATGAGCAGTTCTTC
TRBV6-6	few	TRBJ2-3	NA	CATLDRRGIADTQYF	TGTGCCACCCTCGACAGGCGGGGGATCGCAGATACGCAGTATTTT
TRBV20-1	NA	TRBJ2-7	NA	CSANSGGQYF	TGCAGTGCTAATAGCGGCGGGCAGTACTTC
TRBV5-6	NA	TRBJ2-7	TRBD2	CASSHRSGVTYEQYF	TGTGCCAGCAGCCACCGTAGCGGGGTAACCTACGAGCAGTACTTC
TRBV4-1	many	TRBJ2-5	NA	CASSQTGGVGTQYF	TGCGCCAGCAGCCAAACAGGCGGAGTAGGGACCCAGTACTTC
TRBV20-1	few	TRBJ2-3	NA	CSAPAPGGLTDTQYF	TGCAGTGCTCCTGCCCCCGGGGGGCTCACAGATACGCAGTATTTT
TRBV5-6	NA	TRBJ2-7	TRBD2	CASSLPSGGTNPYEQYF	TGTGCCAGCAGCTTGCCTAGCGGGGGAACCAATCCCTACGAGCAGTACTTC
TRBV5-1	few	TRBJ2-7	TRBD1	CASSTRDRGREQYF	TGCGCCAGCAGCACCCGGGACAGGGGGCGGGAGCAGTACTTC
TRBV9	NA	TRBJ1-2	TRBD1	CASSVDPTGTGDGYTF	TGTGCCAGCAGCGTTGATCCTACCGGGACAGGGGACGGCTACACCTTC
TRBV6-6	few	TRBJ2-5	TRBD1	CASSYLGQPGSQETQYF	TGTGCCAGCAGTTACTTGGGACAGCCAGGCAGCCAAGAGACCCAGTACTTC
TRBV29-1	few	TRBJ2-6	NA	CSAPRTVWGANVLTF	TGCAGCGCACCCCGAACAGTCTGGGGGGCCAACGTCCTGACTTTC
TRBV6-1	NA	TRBJ1-1	NA	CASIGAAVRDTEAFF	TGTGCCAGCATAGGCGCGGCTGTTAGGGACACTGAAGCTTTCTTT
TRBV29-1	few	TRBJ1-1	NA	CSVGANTEAFF	TGCAGCGTCGGAGCGAACACTGAAGCTTTCTTT
TRBV25-1	few	TRBJ2-1	TRBD2	CATESLAGAYNEQFF	TGTGCCACCGAATCCCTAGCGGGAGCCTACAATGAGCAGTTCTTC